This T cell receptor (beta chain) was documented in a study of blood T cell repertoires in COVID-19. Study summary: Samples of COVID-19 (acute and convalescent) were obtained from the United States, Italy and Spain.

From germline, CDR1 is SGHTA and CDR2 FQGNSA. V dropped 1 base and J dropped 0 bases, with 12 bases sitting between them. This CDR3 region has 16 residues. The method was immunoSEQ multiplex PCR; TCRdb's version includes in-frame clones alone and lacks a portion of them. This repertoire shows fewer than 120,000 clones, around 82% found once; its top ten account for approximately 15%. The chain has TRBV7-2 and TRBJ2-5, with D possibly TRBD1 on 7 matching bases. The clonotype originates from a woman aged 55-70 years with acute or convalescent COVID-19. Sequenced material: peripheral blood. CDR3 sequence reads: CASSLVGRGDQETQYF. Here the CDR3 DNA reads TGTGCCAGCAGCTTAGTTGGCAGGGGGGACCAAGAGACCCAGTACTTC.